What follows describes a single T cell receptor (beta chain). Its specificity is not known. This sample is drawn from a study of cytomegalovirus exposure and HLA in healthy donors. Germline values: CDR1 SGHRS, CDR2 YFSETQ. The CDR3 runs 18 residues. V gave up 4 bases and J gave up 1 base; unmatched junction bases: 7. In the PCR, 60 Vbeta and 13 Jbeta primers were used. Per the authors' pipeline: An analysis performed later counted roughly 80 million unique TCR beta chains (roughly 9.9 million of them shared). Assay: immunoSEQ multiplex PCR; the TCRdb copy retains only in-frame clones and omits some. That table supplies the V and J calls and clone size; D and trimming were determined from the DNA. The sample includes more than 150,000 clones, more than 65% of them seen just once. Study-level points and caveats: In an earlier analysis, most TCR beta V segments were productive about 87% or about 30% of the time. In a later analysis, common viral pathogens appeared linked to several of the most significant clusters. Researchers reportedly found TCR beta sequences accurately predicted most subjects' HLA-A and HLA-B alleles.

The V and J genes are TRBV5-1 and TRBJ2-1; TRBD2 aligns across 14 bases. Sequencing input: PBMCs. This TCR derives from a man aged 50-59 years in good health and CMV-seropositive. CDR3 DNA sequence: TGCGCCAGCAGCCCGGGACTAGCGGGAGTAAGGTCCTACAATGAGCAGTTCTTC. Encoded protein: CASSPGLAGVRSYNEQFF.